The 27 T cell receptor beta chains in this list originate from one sample, sequenced in a study of vaccination and CD4 T cells after COVID-19. Sequencing of the DNA from cultured CD4+ T cells was carried out with the Oncomine TCR Beta short-read assay. In TCRdb, the PCR reads were re-called with MiXCR into one record per CDR3 protein. The sample includes 15,000 or so distinct CDR3 sequences, roughly 56% of them seen just once. Sample treatment: approximately 10-day PBMC culture with coronavirus spike peptide pools or control peptides (ViraFEST assay). Antigen specificity for these receptors is unknown. Sequencing input: CD4+ T cells from blood, cultured in vitro. Receptor source: a human donor who had recovered from COVID-19.

The V and J genes are TRBV10-3 and TRBJ2-5; D ambiguous. CDR3 length: 13 residues. V was pared by 8 bases and J by 1 base, with 11 bases between. The germline CDR1 and CDR2 sequences are ENHRY and SYGVKD. DNA of the CDR3: TGTGCCATCGGCCAAACACCCCAAGAGACCCAGTACTTC. The encoded protein is CAIGQTPQETQYF.

The chain couples TRBV5-4 to TRBJ2-7, with 13 nucleotides matching TRBD2. V lost 3 bases, J lost 8 bases, and 8 bases stayed unmatched. This CDR3 has 15 amino acids. The germline V gene has CDR1 SGHNT and CDR2 YYREEE (reference sequence). CDR3 DNA: TGTGCCAGCAGCTCGGGACTAGCGGGGCGGTTAAAGCAGTACTTC. Its protein is CASSSGLAGRLKQYF.

V usage is TRBV7-9 and J usage is TRBJ1-1; no definite D call. The germline V gene encodes CDR1 SEHNR and CDR2 FQNEAQ (reference sequence). CDR3 length: 14 amino acids. Trimming took 2 bases from V and 1 from J, leaving 8 bases between them. CDR3 protein: CASSLFGENTEAFF. CDR3 nucleotide sequence: TGTGCCAGCAGCTTATTTGGCGAGAACACTGAAGCTTTCTTT.

The V call is TRBV7-2, the J call TRBJ2-7, with D tentatively TRBD1 (5 bases). Trimming took 5 bases from V and 2 from J, leaving 10 bases between them. The CDR3 runs 13 residues. Germline lookup yields CDR1 SGHTA and CDR2 FQGNSA. The chain's CDR3 is CASSQGAPYEQYF. As DNA, the CDR3 is TGTGCCAGCAGCCAAGGGGCTCCCTACGAGCAGTACTTC. Together with reference TRBV7-2 and TRBJ2-7, the CDR3 gives the full variable domain: GAGVSQSPSNKVTEKGKDVELRCDPISGHTALYWYRQSLGQGLEFLIYFQGNSAPDKSGLPSDRFSAERTGGSVSTLTIQRTQQEDSAVYLCASSQGAPYEQYFGPGTRLTVT.

The rearrangement joins TRBV5-6 to TRBJ1-5; D is uncertain. The CDR3 contains 17 residues. The germline V gene has CDR1 SGHDT and CDR2 YYEEEE. Trimming took off 3 bases at V and 4 bases at J, with 20 bases between the two ends. The CDR3 DNA is TGTGCCAGCAGCTCAGCCGGGAGGGAAAAGTATAATCAGCCCCAGCATTTT. Protein sequence: CASSSAGREKYNQPQHF.

The chain carries TRBV2 and TRBJ2-3; the D is unclear. From germline, CDR1 is SNHLY and CDR2 FYNNEI. V shed 5 bases and J shed 0 bases, with 9 bases lying between them. The CDR3 runs 14 residues. CDR3 loop: CASSPGSSTDTQYF. As DNA, the CDR3 is TGTGCCAGCAGTCCCGGCAGCAGCACAGATACGCAGTATTTT. Filled out from reference TRBV2 and TRBJ2-3, the complete variable domain reads EPEVTQTPSHQVTQMGQEVILRCVPISNHLYFYWYRQILGQKVEFLVSFYNNEISEKSEIFDDQFSVERPDGSNFTLKIRSTKLEDSAMYFCASSPGSSTDTQYFGPGTRLTVL.

V is TRBV5-4 and J is TRBJ2-1; D is uncertain. The V end was cut by 0 bases, the J end by 1 base, with 8 bases between. CDR3 length: 15 residues. Germline CDR1 reads SGHNT; CDR2 reads YYREEE (reference sequence). CDR3 bases: TGTGCCAGCAGCTTGGGATCGGAATCCTACAATGAGCAGTTCTTC. Translated, it gives CASSLGSESYNEQFF.

The chain uses TRBV15 and TRBJ1-2; perhaps TRBD1 as D (5 bases). V lost 4 bases and J 5 bases, leaving 11 bases between the germline ends. The CDR3 sequence is 13 residues long. Per germline, CDR1 LNHNV and CDR2 YYDKDF (reference sequence). CDR3 sequence reads: CATSTPWGYGYTF. CDR3 in DNA: TGTGCCACCAGCACTCCGTGGGGGTATGGCTACACCTTC.

The chain carries TRBV20-1 and TRBJ1-2, with D possibly matching TRBD1 (5 bases). The germline V gene has CDR1 DFQATT and CDR2 SNEGSKA (reference sequence). This CDR3 spans 12 amino acids. The CDR3 coding sequence is TGCAGACCAAAGGGGTCGACCTATGGCTACACCTTC. Its protein product is CRPKGSTYGYTF.

The chain links TRBV2 to TRBJ2-3, with D perhaps TRBD2 (7 bases). Germline-derived CDR1 and CDR2 are SNHLY and FYNNEI. V was clipped by 8 bases and J by 2 bases, with 14 bases between them. This CDR3 has 14 residues. CDR3 nucleotide sequence: TGTGCCAGCTTTTGGGGGGGGCCCACAGATACGCAGTATTTT. It encodes CASFWGGPTDTQYF.

The chain has TRBV20-1 and TRBJ2-5, with TRBD2 identical over 15 bases. This CDR3 is built from 18 residues. The germline gives CDR1 DFQATT, CDR2 SNEGSKA (reference sequence). With V trimmed by 0 bases and J by 0 bases, 5 bases remained unmatched. The CDR3 region is CSARDGGLAGGHQETQYF. The CDR3 DNA reads as TGCAGTGCTAGAGATGGGGGACTAGCGGGGGGACACCAAGAGACCCAGTACTTC.

The J gene is TRBJ2-2, the V gene TRBV7-9; weak D call: TRBD2 (5 bases). The CDR3 has 18 amino acids. The germline V gene has CDR1 SEHNR and CDR2 FQNEAQ (reference sequence). Deletions cut 4 bases from V and 1 base from J, with 19 bases between. The CDR3 DNA is TGTGCCAGCAGCTCCCTTCGAGCGGCGGGTAGGAACACCGGGGAGCTGTTTTTT. This codes for CASSSLRAAGRNTGELFF.

V usage is TRBV19 and J usage is TRBJ1-2; 10 bases map to TRBD1. The CDR3 covers 15 residues. CDR1 is LNHDA, CDR2 SQIVND, per germline (reference sequence). J gave up 6 bases and V 8 bases, and 12 bases lay outside the gene matches. CDR3 coding DNA: TGTGCCAGTGGAGACAGGGGGCGCGGGGTGGATGGCTACACCTTC. Translated, it gives CASGDRGRGVDGYTF.

This clonotype was recorded once. The V call is TRBV28, the J call TRBJ2-3; 11 bases match TRBD1. Germline assignment: CDR1 MDHEN and CDR2 SYDVKM. This CDR3 has 16 amino acids. After removal of 5 bases from V and 1 base from J, the junction contained 5 bases not matched to a gene. The CDR3 spells CASSAPGQGGTDTQYF. The DNA of the CDR3 is TGTGCCAGCAGTGCGCCGGGACAGGGGGGCACAGATACGCAGTATTTT.

This sequence joins TRBV10-3 and TRBJ2-7; possibly TRBD1 or TRBD2 for D (5 bases each). Germline V gene lookup returns CDR1 ENHRY and CDR2 SYGVKD. Trimming removed 9 bases from V and 0 bases from J, with 15 bases in between. This CDR3 has 14 amino acids. In DNA, the CDR3 is TGTGCCATTGCCGACGGGACCAGCTCCTACGAGCAGTACTTC. Its protein is CAIADGTSSYEQYF.

This clonotype was seen a few times. V gene TRBV6-1 combines with J gene TRBJ1-2; perhaps TRBD1 as D (5 bases). The V and J ends lost 5 bases and 4 bases respectively, with 20 bases between them. This CDR3 is built from 16 residues. Germline values: CDR1 MNHNS, CDR2 SASEGT. The CDR3 sequence: CASSSRPGTAGYGYTF. Here the CDR3 DNA reads TGTGCCAGCAGTAGCCGACCCGGGACGGCGGGCTATGGCTACACCTTC.

The CDR3 DNA follows: TGCAGTGCTAGAGCTTCCGGAAACACTGAAGCTTTCTTT. Residues: CSARASGNTEAFF. The chain is built from TRBV20-1 and TRBJ1-1; D not resolved. Germline V CDR1 and CDR2: DFQATT, SNEGSKA (reference sequence). The CDR3 contains 13 residues. The V gene lost 1 base and the J gene lost 2 bases, with 8 bases spanning the gap.

The chain recombines TRBV19 with TRBJ2-3; a possible D gene is TRBD2 (6 bases). Per germline, CDR1 LNHDA and CDR2 SQIVND (reference sequence). CDR3 length: 16 amino acids. Trimming pared 3 bases from V and 7 bases from J, leaving 20 bases between. DNA of the CDR3: TGTGCCAGTAGTATGCTTCACGGGGGAGCCTACAATACGCAGTATTTT. This codes for CASSMLHGGAYNTQYF.

This chain uses TRBV19 with TRBJ2-3; D remains unclear. CDR1 and CDR2 from the germline V gene are LNHDA and SQIVND (reference sequence). The CDR3 sequence is 14 residues long. V lost 0 bases and J 4 bases, leaving 8 bases between the germline ends. CDR3 loop: CASSIDIGADTQYF. CDR3 bases: TGTGCCAGTAGTATAGATATAGGCGCAGATACGCAGTATTTT.

V is TRBV7-2 and J is TRBJ2-5, with D perhaps matching TRBD1 or TRBD2 (6 bases each). V was shortened by 4 bases and J by 5 bases, with 17 bases between the two germline ends. This CDR3 comprises 15 residues. The germline CDR1 and CDR2 sequences are SGHTA and FQGNSA. The CDR3 loop is CASSSQWGAGETQYF. CDR3 nucleotide sequence: TGTGCCAGCAGCTCACAGTGGGGGGCCGGGGAGACCCAGTACTTC.

This clonotype came up once. This sequence joins TRBV15 and TRBJ2-5; D is ambiguous. Germline CDR1 and CDR2: LNHNV and YYDKDF (reference sequence). The CDR3 runs to 15 residues. V lost 1 base to trimming and J lost 1 base, with 10 bases between them. The CDR3: CATSRAGVLQETQYF. The CDR3 nucleotides are TGTGCCACCAGCAGAGCAGGAGTTCTCCAAGAGACCCAGTACTTC.

The CDR3 sequence is CASSMGLAGERYEQFF. The DNA of the CDR3 is TGTGCCAGTAGTATGGGACTAGCGGGAGAGAGGTATGAGCAGTTCTTC. V is TRBV19 and J is TRBJ2-1, with 14 bases fitting TRBD2. Germline lookup yields CDR1 LNHDA and CDR2 SQIVND (reference sequence). Trimming took 3 bases from V and 8 from J; bases not matched to a gene: 6. The CDR3 covers 16 residues.

The chain employs TRBV12-3 or TRBV12-4 and TRBJ1-1; D might be TRBD1 (6 bases). The CDR3 sequence is 13 residues long. The V end lost 6 bases, the J end lost 6 bases, and 14 bases lay between the germline ends. This chain's CDR3 is CASSKQGTPEAFF. The DNA for the CDR3 is TGTGCCAGCAGCAAACAGGGTACCCCTGAAGCTTTCTTT.

This rearrangement joins TRBV27 to TRBJ1-2, with TRBD1 matching over 9 bases. The CDR3 length is 13 residues. The J segment lost 8 bases and the V segment lost 5 bases, leaving 6 bases of the junction unmatched. Germline V gene lookup returns CDR1 MNHEY and CDR2 SMNVEV (reference sequence). DNA for the CDR3: TGTGCCAGCAGTCGGGGACAGGGCCGGGGCTACACCTTC. This gives the protein CASSRGQGRGYTF.

The CDR3 DNA follows: TGTGCCAGCAGTTACTCGGGACCCCGCTGGGGCTACGAGCAGTACTTC. This sequence encodes CASSYSGPRWGYEQYF. V usage is TRBV6-5 and J usage is TRBJ2-7; the D call may be TRBD1 or TRBD2 (5 bases each). CDR1 is MNHEY and CDR2 is SVGAGI in the germline V gene. This CDR3 is built from 16 residues. V shed 0 bases and J shed 3 bases, with 15 bases lying between them.

This chain uses TRBV6-1 with TRBJ2-7; the match to TRBD2 covers 8 bases. This CDR3 contains 15 residues. J was trimmed by 3 bases and V by 7 bases; bases with no gene match: 11. Germline CDR1 MNHNS, CDR2 SASEGT. CDR3 DNA: TGTGCCAGCAAGAATATAGCGGGATATTACTACGAGCAGTACTTC. It codes for CASKNIAGYYYEQYF.

This chain connects TRBV6-1 to TRBJ2-1, with a weak D call TRBD1 (6 bases). CDR3 size: 16 residues. Looked up from germline, CDR1 is MNHNS and CDR2 is SASEGT. Trimming removed 6 bases from V and 0 bases from J, with 15 bases in between. The CDR3 DNA follows: TGTGCCAGCAGGATGGGGCCAGGGGCCTCCTACAATGAGCAGTTCTTC. It specifies CASRMGPGASYNEQFF.